This T cell receptor (beta chain) was observed in a study of shared clonotypes between healthy human individuals. Whole-study context: The people who gave samples were a couple of women and a few men aged 18 to 49.

CD45RO-negative CD8 cells positively selected for CCR7 made up the naive population, which excluded terminally differentiated effector memory CD45RA+ cells. Points from the study as a whole: Clonotypes shared by all four donors outscored non-shared clonotypes in generation probability.

CDR1 and CDR2 (germline): MNHEY, SMNVEV (reference sequence). The V end was cut by 5 bases, the J end by 4 bases, with 11 bases between. This CDR3 has 13 residues. This table comes from immunoSEQ multiplex PCR, and its TCRdb copy is limited to in-frame clones, with some not included. The sample lists roughly 550,000 clones, over 95% seen once, with about 0.11% in the top ten. Notes on this clone: The antigen is undetermined.

The sequenced sample was naive CD8+ T cells sorted from blood. The chain recombines TRBV27 with TRBJ1-1; D is possibly TRBD1 (5 bases). This clonotype originated in a woman between 25 and 40 years old in good health. CDR3 DNA sequence: TGTGCCAGCAGTCAAGGGGTGGTCACTGAAGCTTTCTTT. Its protein product is CASSQGVVTEAFF.